One and the same sample provided the 13 T cell receptor beta chains below, sequenced in a study of cytomegalovirus exposure and HLA in healthy donors. PCR was performed using 60 Vbeta and 13 Jbeta primers. Assay used: immunoSEQ multiplex PCR; TCRdb lists only in-frame clones, some missing. The table has approximately 200,000 clones, roughly 84% seen once; the top ten hold over 1%. Sequencing was carried out using PBMCs. The receptor set was obtained from a human donor in good health.

V gene TRBV11-2 combines with J gene TRBJ1-1; possibly TRBD1 for D (6 bases). Germline CDR1 reads SGHAT; CDR2 reads FQNNGV. This CDR3 is 15 amino acids long. V dropped 4 bases and J dropped 0 bases, with 12 bases sitting between them. The CDR3 coding sequence is TGTGCCAGCAGCTCGTCGCGGGGGCTGAACACTGAAGCTTTCTTT. As protein: CASSSSRGLNTEAFF.

As concerns this clone: The sample contains more than one DNA sequence encoding this CDR3. J is TRBJ2-7 and V is TRBV30; D is ambiguous. The CDR3 covers 11 residues. V lost 2 bases and J lost 3, with 5 bases in between. Germline values: CDR1 GTSNPN, CDR2 SVGIG (reference sequence). The CDR3 spells CAWSLSYEQYF. The CDR3 DNA reads as TGTGCCTGGAGTCTAAGCTACGAGCAGTACTTC.

The V gene is TRBV19, the J gene TRBJ2-1, with TRBD2 identical over 9 bases. This CDR3 comprises 12 residues. Per the germline V gene, CDR1 is LNHDA and CDR2 is SQIVND (reference sequence). J was trimmed by 7 bases and V by 7 bases; bases with no gene match: 2. The CDR3 bases are TGTGCCAGTAAGACTAGCGGTAATGAGCAGTTCTTC. Translated, it gives CASKTSGNEQFF.

The V call is TRBV7-6, the J call TRBJ2-1, with 12 bases lining up with TRBD2. The CDR3 is made up of 15 amino acids. V shed 1 base and J 7 bases; nucleotides not matched to a gene: 2. Germline V CDR1 and CDR2: SGHVS, FNYEAQ. The CDR3 loop is CASSLGLAGVNEQFF. The DNA of the CDR3 is TGTGCCAGCAGCTTAGGACTAGCGGGAGTTAATGAGCAGTTCTTC.

This chain joins TRBV14 and TRBJ2-1; possibly TRBD2 for D (5 bases). Germline V lookup: CDR1 SGHDN, CDR2 FVKESK. This CDR3 spans 15 amino acids. Trimming cost V 0 bases and J 7 bases, with 13 bases left between them. The CDR3 coding sequence is TGTGCCAGCAGCCAAGATGAAGCTAGCCTGAATGAGCAGTTCTTC. Translation: CASSQDEASLNEQFF.

This clone was detected only once. The gene calls are TRBV6-1 and TRBJ2-5; the match to TRBD2 covers 9 bases. V lost 6 bases and J lost 4; bases outside the gene matches: 3. CDR3 length: 13 amino acids. From germline, CDR1 is MNHNS and CDR2 SASEGT. CDR3 amino acids: CASRLAGAETQYF. CDR3 DNA: TGTGCCAGCAGGTTAGCGGGAGCAGAGACCCAGTACTTC.

The chain carries TRBV9 and TRBJ1-2; D unclear. The CDR3 loop spans 13 amino acids. CDR1 is SGDLS and CDR2 is YYNGEE in the germline V gene. Trimming pared 0 bases from V and 1 base from J, leaving 4 bases between. CDR3 in amino acids: CASSVAVNYGYTF. The CDR3 nucleotides are TGTGCCAGCAGCGTAGCCGTTAACTATGGCTACACCTTC.

The sample holds a few counts of this clone. The chain carries TRBV5-1 and TRBJ2-1; tentative D call: TRBD2 (6 bases). The CDR3 is 13 residues long. Germline assignment: CDR1 SGHRS and CDR2 YFSETQ. V dropped 5 bases and J dropped 3 bases, with 9 bases sitting between them. CDR3 DNA: TGCGCCAGCAGTGCAGCGGGCTACAATGAGCAGTTCTTC. Residues: CASSAAGYNEQFF.

This clone was detected once. The chain recombines TRBV30 with TRBJ1-3, with a tentative D call TRBD1 (5 bases). Germline CDR1 is GTSNPN and CDR2 is SVGIG (reference sequence). Trimming took 4 bases from V and 0 from J, leaving 13 bases between them. The length of the CDR3 is 15 residues. CDR3 loop: CAWTRGGFSGNTIYF. Here the CDR3 DNA reads TGTGCCTGGACCCGCGGGGGATTCTCTGGAAACACCATATATTTT.

CDR3 coding DNA: TGTGCCTGGAGTGGGACAGGGGGCAATCAGCCCCAGCATTTT. This gives the protein CAWSGTGGNQPQHF. The chain couples TRBV30 to TRBJ1-5; 9 bases line up with TRBD1. The germline gives CDR1 GTSNPN, CDR2 SVGIG (reference sequence). With V trimmed by 1 base and J by 2 bases, 0 bases remained unmatched. The CDR3 contains 14 residues. Looking up the rest from reference TRBV30 and TRBJ1-5 gives the full variable domain: SQTIHQWPATLVQPVGSPLSLECTVEGTSNPNLYWYRQAAGRGLQLLFYSVGIGQISSEVPQNLSASRPQDRQFILSSKKLLLSDSGFYLCAWSGTGGNQPQHFGDGTRLSIL.

DNA for the CDR3: TGTGCCAGCAGCCCACGGTCGCAGGGGGCGAGCGGCTACACCTTC. Translation: CASSPRSQGASGYTF. The chain recombines TRBV6-5 with TRBJ1-2; 8 nucleotides agree with TRBD1. Germline assignment: CDR1 MNHEY and CDR2 SVGAGI. V gave up 6 bases and J gave up 8 bases; unmatched junction bases: 14. The CDR3 has 15 residues.

V and J are TRBV10-2 and TRBJ1-3, with a weak D call TRBD1 (5 bases). Trimming took off 3 bases at V and 2 bases at J, with 11 bases between the two ends. The CDR3 is 15 residues long. Germline CDR1 is WSHSY and CDR2 is SAAADI. Here the CDR3 DNA reads TGCGCCAGCAGTGATCCAGGGTTTCCTGGAAACACCATATATTTT. Its translation is CASSDPGFPGNTIYF.

This chain links TRBV2 with TRBJ2-5; 12 nucleotides line up with TRBD2. J lost 1 base, V lost 6 bases, and 3 bases had no gene match. CDR3 length: 15 amino acids. The germline V gene encodes CDR1 SNHLY and CDR2 FYNNEI. The CDR3 loop reads CASSRLAGAQETQYF. As DNA, the CDR3 is TGTGCCAGCAGCCGACTAGCGGGGGCCCAAGAGACCCAGTACTTC.